Listed below are T cell receptor beta chains from one sample, sequenced in a study of early T cells in non-severe SARS-CoV-2 infection. Using its own MiXCR run on the 5' RACE reads, TCRdb lists one record per CDR3 protein. The table includes roughly 80,000 distinct CDR3 sequences, over 12% detected once. Sequenced: whole blood. These receptors all stem from an adult who was a healthcare worker with PCR-confirmed SARS-CoV-2 infection or an uninfected control (not recorded which). Each CDR3 is given with its conserved first and last residue. A D gene is named only where the DNA matches it firmly. Clone sizes are given selectively: once, few, many, or a class where the clone is expanded.

>TRBJ2-1|-|many|TRBV2
CASRPGSDEQFF
TGTGCCAGCAGACCGGGGAGCGATGAGCAGTTCTTC
>TRBJ1-6|-|few|TRBV2
CASRGTSEGSPLHF
TGTGCCAGCAGGGGGACATCGGAGGGTTCACCCCTCCACTTT
>TRBJ2-7|TRBD1|-|TRBV12-3/TRBV12-4
CASSPGQGLNEQYF
TGTGCCAGCAGTCCGGGACAGGGTTTGAACGAGCAGTACTTC
>TRBJ2-1|-|few|TRBV5-1
CASSLGQGGSYNEQFF
TGCGCCAGCAGCTTGGGTCAGGGAGGCTCCTACAATGAGCAGTTCTTC
>TRBJ2-2|-|many|TRBV7-9
CASSSTRTGPMNTGELFF
TGTGCCAGCAGCTCAACCCGGACGGGACCGATGAACACCGGGGAGCTGTTTTTT
>TRBJ2-7|TRBD1|many|TRBV7-6
CASSTNRGVGEQYF
TGTGCCAGCAGCACCAACAGGGGCGTGGGGGAGCAGTACTTC
>TRBJ2-3|-|-|TRBV30
CAWSVPPDTQYF
TGTGCCTGGAGTGTCCCCCCAGATACGCAGTATTTT
>TRBJ2-3|TRBD2|-|TRBV7-9
CASSPRLAVGTDTQYF
TGTGCCAGCAGCCCTAGACTAGCGGTGGGCACAGATACGCAGTATTTT
>TRBJ2-1|-|few|TRBV12-3/TRBV12-4
CASRAGRMLFNEQFF
TGTGCCAGCAGGGCCGGGCGGATGCTTTTCAATGAGCAGTTCTTC
>TRBJ2-3|TRBD2|few|TRBV7-9
CASSSPGLRTTDTQYF
TGTGCCAGCAGCTCGCCGGGACTACGGACCACAGATACGCAGTATTTT
>TRBJ2-7|-|few|TRBV30
CAWSGQSTGDPHF
TGTGCCTGGAGCGGACAATCGACAGGCGATCCGCACTTC
>TRBJ1-6|TRBD1|few|TRBV6-1
CASREGQGRSPLHF
TGTGCCAGCAGAGAGGGACAGGGTAGATCACCCCTCCACTTT